A selection of T cell receptor beta chains follows, all from one sample in a study of beta chain features in type 1 diabetes. Sequencing used immunoSEQ multiplex PCR; TCRdb keeps in-frame clones, though not all of them. The profile shows about 25,000 clones, under 70% of them singletons. Material for sequencing was stem cell memory CD4+ T cells from blood. These receptors were collected from a woman aged 40 to 49 with type 1 diabetes. Each CDR3 is given with its conserved first and last residue. Each record gives: J gene, V gene, D gene, clone size, CDR3 DNA, CDR3 protein. A D gene is named only where the DNA matches it firmly. Clone size is stated in some rows and not others, as once, few, many or a class when expanded.

TRBJ2-1,TRBV7-2,NA,NA,TGTGCCAGCATCCTCTCGCGAGACAGAGTATACAATGAGCAGTTCTTC,CASILSRDRVYNEQFF
TRBJ2-2,TRBV28,TRBD1,NA,TGTGCCAGCAGTCTCAGACAGGGGGCCTCCGGGGAGCTGTTTTTT,CASSLRQGASGELFF
TRBJ2-7,TRBV28,NA,NA,TGTGCCAGCAGGGGCTCCACTGACGAGCAGTACTTC,CASRGSTDEQYF
TRBJ2-5,TRBV4-2,TRBD1,NA,TGTGCCAGCAGCCAAGATCTCGGGGCAGGGGGCGCGGAGACCCAGTACTTC,CASSQDLGAGGAETQYF
TRBJ2-1,TRBV7-9,NA,NA,TGTGCCAGCAGCTTAGTAAACGGTGAGCAGTTCTTC,CASSLVNGEQFF
TRBJ2-5,TRBV2,TRBD2,NA,TGTGCCAGCAGTCCTCTAGCGGGGGGCCAAGAGACCCAGTACTTC,CASSPLAGGQETQYF
TRBJ2-5,TRBV11-1,TRBD1,NA,TGTGCCAGCAGCTGGGGGGACAGGGACGAGACCCAGTACTTC,CASSWGDRDETQYF
TRBJ2-5,TRBV6-5,TRBD2,NA,TGTGCCAGCAGTTCTCAGACTAGCGGGGGGACCCAGTACTTC,CASSSQTSGGTQYF
TRBJ2-1,TRBV5-5,NA,few,TGTGCCAGCAGCGTTACAGGGAGAGGGGGAGTTAACGAGCAGTTCTTC,CASSVTGRGGVNEQFF
TRBJ2-3,TRBV9,TRBD2,NA,TGTGCCAGCAGCGTAAGAAGCGGGGGGGCCAGTGGCACAGATACGCAGTATTTT,CASSVRSGGASGTDTQYF
TRBJ1-2,TRBV29-1,NA,NA,TGCAGCGTTGCCGACTATGGCTACACCTTC,CSVADYGYTF
TRBJ1-2,TRBV4-3,TRBD1,NA,TGCGCCAGCAGCCCGCCCGGACAGGGAGCTAACTATGGCTACACCTTC,CASSPPGQGANYGYTF
TRBJ1-2,TRBV6-1,TRBD1,NA,TGTGCCAGCAGTGTAGGGGGCGTACAAGATGGCTACACCTTC,CASSVGGVQDGYTF
TRBJ2-5,TRBV11-1,TRBD1,once,TGTGCCAGCAGCTTAGGAAGGGGGCACTACTTC,CASSLGRGHYF
TRBJ1-6,TRBV5-4,TRBD1,NA,TGTGCCAGCAGCAATCTACAGGGGGTAGGGTCACCCCTCCACTTT,CASSNLQGVGSPLHF
TRBJ2-7,TRBV18,NA,NA,TGTGCCAGCTCACCAGGGACAAGCTACGAGCAGTACTTC,CASSPGTSYEQYF
TRBJ2-3,TRBV6-6,NA,few,TGTGCCAGCAGTTACTCCGTGGGGGCGGATACGCAGTATTTT,CASSYSVGADTQYF
TRBJ1-4,TRBV28,NA,NA,TGTGCCAGCAAAGCCCCTTCGGGTCCAACTAATGAAAAACTGTTTTTT,CASKAPSGPTNEKLFF
TRBJ1-1,TRBV19,NA,NA,TGCGCCAGTAGTATAGCGTTCGACAGCTTTGAAGCTTTCTTT,CASSIAFDSFEAFF